This is a list of T cell receptor beta chains from one sample in a study of cytomegalovirus exposure and HLA in healthy donors. Assay: immunoSEQ multiplex PCR; the TCRdb copy retains only in-frame clones and omits some. The sample lists under 350,000 clones; around 86% were seen once. The sample was PBMCs. These receptors came from a woman aged 18-29 years in good health and CMV-seronegative. CDR3s include the opening cysteine and the closing phenylalanine or tryptophan. The D gene is left open where the match is weak.

TRBV5-6,12,.,TRBJ1-1,CASSPPGAEAFF,TGTGCCAGCAGCCCCCCAGGCGCTGAAGCTTTCTTT
TRBV10-1,16,TRBD1,TRBJ2-2,CASRSGTGVNTGELFF,TGCGCCAGCAGGTCCGGGACAGGCGTGAACACCGGGGAGCTGTTTTTT
TRBV5-1,13,.,TRBJ2-7,CASSLAGYYEQYF,TGCGCCAGCAGCTTGGCAGGATACTACGAGCAGTACTTC
TRBV5-6,16,TRBD2,TRBJ2-3,CASSYTLAGDTDTQYF,TGTGCCAGCAGCTACACACTAGCGGGAGACACAGATACGCAGTATTTT
TRBV27,14,.,TRBJ2-7,CASSLMPTNYEQYF,TGTGCCAGCAGTTTAATGCCGACTAACTACGAGCAGTACTTC
TRBV7-9,14,TRBD1,TRBJ2-3,CASRGQTPTDTQYF,TGTGCCAGCAGGGGACAGACACCCACAGATACGCAGTATTTT
TRBV28,14,TRBD1,TRBJ2-7,CASSLYDRGYEQYF,TGTGCCAGCAGTTTATACGACAGGGGCTACGAGCAGTACTTC
TRBV30,16,.,TRBJ2-6,CAWSALGLSGANVLTF,TGTGCCTGGAGTGCTTTGGGCCTCTCTGGGGCCAACGTCCTGACTTTC
TRBV11-2,14,TRBD2,TRBJ2-3,CASSSGTSGDTQYF,TGTGCCAGCAGCTCCGGGACTAGCGGGGATACGCAGTATTTT
TRBV6-5,14,TRBD1,TRBJ1-2,CASRGGDRAAGYTF,TGTGCCAGCAGGGGTGGAGACAGGGCAGCTGGCTACACCTTC
TRBV10-1,16,.,TRBJ2-2,CASSELGGVNTGELFF,TGCGCCAGCAGTGAGCTTGGCGGGGTGAACACCGGGGAGCTGTTTTTT
TRBV19,12,.,TRBJ1-1,CASSMSRTEAFF,TGTGCCAGTAGTATGAGTCGGACTGAAGCTTTCTTT
TRBV4-1,15,TRBD2,TRBJ2-7,CASSHATFGGNEQYF,TGCGCCAGCAGCCACGCGACGTTCGGGGGGAATGAGCAGTACTTC
TRBV30,17,TRBD1,TRBJ2-4,CAWARDRVSRAKNIQYF,TGTGCCTGGGCCCGGGACAGGGTATCCCGGGCCAAAAACATTCAGTACTTC
TRBV7-6,14,.,TRBJ1-1,CASSLGEGSTEAFF,TGTGCCAGCAGCTTAGGGGAGGGGAGCACTGAAGCTTTCTTT
TRBV2,14,.,TRBJ1-6,CASRLRGGDSPLHF,TGTGCCAGCAGGCTCAGGGGAGGGGATTCACCCCTCCACTTT
TRBV9,19,TRBD2,TRBJ2-4,CASSPPGLAGAGAKNIQYF,TGTGCCAGCAGCCCCCCGGGACTAGCGGGGGCCGGGGCCAAAAACATTCAGTACTTC
TRBV27,15,TRBD1,TRBJ1-1,CASSARDSMNTEAFF,TGTGCCAGCAGTGCCCGGGACAGCATGAACACTGAAGCTTTCTTT
TRBV9,17,.,TRBJ1-1,CASSPQGRLIMNTEAFF,TGTGCCAGCAGCCCACAAGGCAGGCTCATCATGAACACTGAAGCTTTCTTT
TRBV29-1,15,.,TRBJ2-1,CSVELGDRSYNEQFF,TGCAGCGTTGAATTAGGTGACAGATCCTACAATGAGCAGTTCTTC
TRBV4-1,16,TRBD2,TRBJ2-1,CASSQEGSGSYNEQFF,TGCGCCAGCAGCCAAGAGGGTAGCGGGTCCTACAATGAGCAGTTCTTC
TRBV6-4,13,TRBD1,TRBJ2-1,CASRRDSLGEQFF,TGTGCCAGCAGGAGGGACAGTTTAGGTGAGCAGTTCTTC
TRBV6-5,16,.,TRBJ2-1,CASSYSRPASYNEQFF,TGTGCCAGCAGTTACTCGCGGCCGGCTTCCTACAATGAGCAGTTCTTC
TRBV29-1,15,TRBD2,TRBJ2-7,CSGASGRASRYEQYF,TGCAGCGGGGCCAGCGGGAGGGCCTCCCGATACGAGCAGTACTTC
TRBV27,12,.,TRBJ2-2,CASSLYTGELFF,TGTGCCAGCAGCCTTTACACCGGGGAGCTGTTTTTT
TRBV4-1,16,TRBD2,TRBJ2-7,CASSLTPGLAAYEQYF,TGCGCCAGCAGCCTGACCCCGGGACTAGCGGCCTACGAGCAGTACTTC
TRBV28,15,TRBD2,TRBJ2-5,CASRHNLAGRETQYF,TGTGCCAGCAGACATAACCTCGCCGGGAGGGAGACCCAGTACTTC
TRBV5-1,20,TRBD2,TRBJ2-6,CASSLGRLAGLVSGANVLTF,TGCGCCAGCAGCTTGGGCAGACTAGCGGGGTTGGTCTCTGGGGCCAACGTCCTGACTTTC
TRBV11-3,13,.,TRBJ2-5,CASSVRIQETQYF,TGTGCCAGCAGCGTCCGTATCCAAGAGACCCAGTACTTC